The T cell receptor beta chain under discussion was sequenced for a study of control samples from healthy donors and cancer patients. Measured with immunoSEQ multiplex PCR; TCRdb has only the in-frame clones, and not every one. Of 90,000 to 150,000 clones detected, approximately 90% appear once; the ten largest clones hold less than 9.5%. CDR3 length equals 19 residues. Trimming took 4 bases from V and 6 from J, leaving 27 bases between them. Germline CDR1 LGHDT, CDR2 YNNKEL (reference sequence). Material: blood. The chain is built from TRBV3-1 (or the pseudogene TRBV3-2) and TRBJ2-2, with TRBD2 as a possible D gene (5 bases). This sequence was found in a young woman in good health. The CDR3 DNA sequence: TGTGCCAGCAGCCCCCGTCCGAGATTAGTGGTTGGGGAGCCCGGGGAGCTGTTTTTT. Protein sequence: CASSPRPRLVVGEPGELFF.